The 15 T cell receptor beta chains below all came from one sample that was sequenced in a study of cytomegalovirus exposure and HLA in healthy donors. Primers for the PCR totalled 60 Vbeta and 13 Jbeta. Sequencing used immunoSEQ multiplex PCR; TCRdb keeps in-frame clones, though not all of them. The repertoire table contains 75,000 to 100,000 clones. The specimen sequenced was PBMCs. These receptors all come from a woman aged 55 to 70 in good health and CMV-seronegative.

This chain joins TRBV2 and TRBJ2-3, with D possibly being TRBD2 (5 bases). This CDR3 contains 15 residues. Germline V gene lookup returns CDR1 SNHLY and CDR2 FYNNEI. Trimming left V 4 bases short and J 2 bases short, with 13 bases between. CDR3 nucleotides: TGTGCCAGCAGTGTGGGAGCTCGGAACACAGATACGCAGTATTTT. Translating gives CASSVGARNTDTQYF.

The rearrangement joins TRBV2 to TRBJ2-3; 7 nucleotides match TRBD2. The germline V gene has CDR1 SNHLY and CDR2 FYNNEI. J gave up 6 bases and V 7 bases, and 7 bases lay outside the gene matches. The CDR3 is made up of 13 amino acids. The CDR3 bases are TGTGCCAGCACTAGCGGCCGGGGGGATACGCAGTATTTT. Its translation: CASTSGRGDTQYF.

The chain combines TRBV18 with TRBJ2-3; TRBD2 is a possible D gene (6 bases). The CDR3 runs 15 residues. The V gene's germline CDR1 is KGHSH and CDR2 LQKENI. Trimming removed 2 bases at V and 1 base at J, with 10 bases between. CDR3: CASSPGSSGTDTQYF. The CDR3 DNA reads TGTGCCAGCTCACCAGGGTCTAGCGGCACAGATACGCAGTATTTT.

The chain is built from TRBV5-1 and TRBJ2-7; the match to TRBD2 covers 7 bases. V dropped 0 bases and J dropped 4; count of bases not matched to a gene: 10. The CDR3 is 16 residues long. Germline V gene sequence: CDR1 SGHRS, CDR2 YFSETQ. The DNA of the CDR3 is TGCGCCAGCAGCTTGGCCGGGACGCGGGAGTCGTACGAGCAGTACTTC. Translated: CASSLAGTRESYEQYF.

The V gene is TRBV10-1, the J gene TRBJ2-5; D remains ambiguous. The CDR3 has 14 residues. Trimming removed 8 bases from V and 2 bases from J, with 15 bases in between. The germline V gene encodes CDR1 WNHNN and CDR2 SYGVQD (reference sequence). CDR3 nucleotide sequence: TGCGCCAGCTTAAGAGCGTGGGTTCAAGAGACCCAGTACTTC. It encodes CASLRAWVQETQYF.

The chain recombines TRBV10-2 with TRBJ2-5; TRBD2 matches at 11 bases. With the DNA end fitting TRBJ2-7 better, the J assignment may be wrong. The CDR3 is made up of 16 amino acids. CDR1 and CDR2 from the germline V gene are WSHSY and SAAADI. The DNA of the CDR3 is TGCGCCAGCAGTCCCCCCTCACTAGCGGGAGCGCACGAGCAGTACTTC. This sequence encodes CASSPPSLAGAHEQYF.

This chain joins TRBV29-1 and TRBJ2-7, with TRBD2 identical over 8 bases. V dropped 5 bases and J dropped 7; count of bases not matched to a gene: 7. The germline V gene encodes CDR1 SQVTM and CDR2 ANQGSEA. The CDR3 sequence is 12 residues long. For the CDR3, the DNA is TGCAGCGTTCCGAAACCGGGAGGGGAGCAGTACTTC. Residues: CSVPKPGGEQYF.

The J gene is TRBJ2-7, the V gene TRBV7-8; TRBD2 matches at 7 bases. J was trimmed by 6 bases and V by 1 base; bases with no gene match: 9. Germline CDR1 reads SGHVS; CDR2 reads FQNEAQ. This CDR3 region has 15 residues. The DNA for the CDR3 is TGTGCCAGCAGCTTAGTTGCGGGAGAGGTGGTCGAGCAGTACTTC. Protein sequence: CASSLVAGEVVEQYF.

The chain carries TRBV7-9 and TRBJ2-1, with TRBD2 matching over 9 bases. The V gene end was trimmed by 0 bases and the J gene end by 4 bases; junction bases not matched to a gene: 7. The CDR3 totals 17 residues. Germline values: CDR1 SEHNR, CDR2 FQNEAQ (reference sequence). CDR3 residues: CASSLALAGREYNEQFF. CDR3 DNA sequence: TGTGCCAGCAGCTTAGCGCTAGCGGGGAGGGAATACAATGAGCAGTTCTTC.

CDR3 coding DNA: TGTGCCAGCAACGGCGCTAGCCCAGGGGCAGATACGCAGTATTTT. Its protein product is CASNGASPGADTQYF. The chain employs TRBV28 and TRBJ2-3; possible D gene TRBD1, 6 bases. This CDR3 is built from 15 residues. Germline CDR1 reads MDHEN; CDR2 reads SYDVKM. V was clipped by 7 bases and J by 4 bases, with 18 bases between them.

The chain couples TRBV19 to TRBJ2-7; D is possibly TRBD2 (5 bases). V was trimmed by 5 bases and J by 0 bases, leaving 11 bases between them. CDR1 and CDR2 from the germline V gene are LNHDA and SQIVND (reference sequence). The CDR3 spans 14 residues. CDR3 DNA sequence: TGTGCCAGTAGTGCTCCGGGGTACTCCTACGAGCAGTACTTC. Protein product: CASSAPGYSYEQYF. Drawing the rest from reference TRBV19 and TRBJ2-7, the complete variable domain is DGGITQSPKYLFRKEGQNVTLSCEQNLNHDAMYWYRQDPGQGLRLIYYSQIVNDFQKGDIAEGYSVSREKKESFPLTVTSAQKNPTAFYLCASSAPGYSYEQYFGPGTRLTVT.

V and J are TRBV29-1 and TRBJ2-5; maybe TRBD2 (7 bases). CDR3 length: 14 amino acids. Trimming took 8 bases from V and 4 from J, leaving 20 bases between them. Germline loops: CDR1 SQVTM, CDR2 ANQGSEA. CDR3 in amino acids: CSPRVGGGGETQYF. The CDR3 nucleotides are TGCAGCCCCCGGGTGGGAGGGGGGGGAGAGACCCAGTACTTC.

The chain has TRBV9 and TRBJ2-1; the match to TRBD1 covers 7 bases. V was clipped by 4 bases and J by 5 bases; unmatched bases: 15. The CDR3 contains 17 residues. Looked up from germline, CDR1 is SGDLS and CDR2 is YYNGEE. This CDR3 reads CASSFIQQGKANNEQFF. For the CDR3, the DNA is TGTGCCAGCAGCTTCATCCAACAGGGGAAAGCCAACAATGAGCAGTTCTTC.

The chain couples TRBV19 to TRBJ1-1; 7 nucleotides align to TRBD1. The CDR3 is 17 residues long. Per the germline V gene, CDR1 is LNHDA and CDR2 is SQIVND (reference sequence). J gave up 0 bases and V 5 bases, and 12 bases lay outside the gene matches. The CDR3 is CASSDEQGLAMNTEAFF. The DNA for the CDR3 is TGTGCCAGTAGTGACGAACAGGGGCTTGCTATGAACACTGAAGCTTTCTTT. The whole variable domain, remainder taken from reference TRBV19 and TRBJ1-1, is DGGITQSPKYLFRKEGQNVTLSCEQNLNHDAMYWYRQDPGQGLRLIYYSQIVNDFQKGDIAEGYSVSREKKESFPLTVTSAQKNPTAFYLCASSDEQGLAMNTEAFFGQGTRLTVV.

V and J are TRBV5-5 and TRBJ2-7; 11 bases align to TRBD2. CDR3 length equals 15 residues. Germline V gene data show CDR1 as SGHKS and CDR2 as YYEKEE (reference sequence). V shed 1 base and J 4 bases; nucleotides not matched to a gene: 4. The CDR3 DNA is TGTGCCAGCAGCTTGTCACTAGCGGGAGTGTACGAGCAGTACTTC. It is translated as CASSLSLAGVYEQYF.